The 23 T cell receptor beta chains listed next were all sequenced from one sample in a study of blood T cell repertoires in COVID-19. TCRdb's copy holds only in-frame clones and misses some; the assay was immunoSEQ multiplex PCR. The repertoire holds around 210,000 clones, with just under 85% as singletons. Sequencing was performed on peripheral blood. All receptors come from a man in his 60s with COVID-19, enrolled during active disease.

V and J are TRBV3-1 (or the pseudogene TRBV3-2) and TRBJ2-7; D perhaps matches TRBD1 (8 bases). CDR1 and CDR2 (germline): LGHDT, YNNKEL (reference sequence). The CDR3 totals 16 residues. Trimming stripped 3 bases from V and 12 bases from J, with 27 bases between. The CDR3 sequence: CASSQGEGRGRKNPYF. Here the CDR3 DNA reads TGTGCCAGCAGCCAGGGGGAGGGCAGGGGGCGTAAAAATCCGTACTTC.

This clone was detected only once. The rearrangement links TRBV9 to TRBJ2-2; 13 nucleotides agree with TRBD2. The ends lost 2 bases at V and 6 bases at J; junction bases unmatched: 10. Germline V gene data show CDR1 as SGDLS and CDR2 as YYNGEE. The CDR3 runs 18 residues. DNA for the CDR3: TGTGCCAGCAGCGTGGGACTAGCGGGACCAACGGTCCCCGGGGAGCTGTTTTTT. Its protein product is CASSVGLAGPTVPGELFF.

The chain couples TRBV9 to TRBJ2-7; 7 nucleotides match TRBD1. Trimming took 0 bases from V and 1 from J; bases not matched to a gene: 7. The germline CDR1 and CDR2 sequences are SGDLS and YYNGEE. The CDR3 is 16 amino acids. Written as DNA, the CDR3 is TGTGCCAGCAGCGTAGGTTCCGGGACAGCTTCCTACGAGCAGTACTTC. Amino acids: CASSVGSGTASYEQYF.

Comment on this clone: At one of its ends the junction is not consistent with the germline gene, which may arise from a read error. CDR3 in amino acids: CASSLSSSAHTTQGTQYF. The CDR3 nucleotides read TGTGCCAGCAGTTTATCATCAAGCGCCCACACCACTCAAGGGACCCAGTACTTC. The chain is built from TRBV27 and TRBJ2-5; no clear D gene. The germline V gene has CDR1 MNHEY and CDR2 SMNVEV (reference sequence). The CDR3 runs to 18 residues.

The chain combines TRBV6-1 with TRBJ2-2; perhaps TRBD2 as D (6 bases). Germline V CDR1 and CDR2: MNHNS, SASEGT. V was clipped by 2 bases and J by 5 bases, with 15 bases between them. This CDR3 contains 16 residues. In nucleotides, the CDR3 is TGTGCCAGCAGTGAATTTGCGGGAAGAGAGACCGGGGAGCTGTTTTTT. Its protein product is CASSEFAGRETGELFF.

The CDR3 spells CASSLTGNKNNQPQHF. CDR3 DNA sequence: TGTGCCAGCAGTCTAACCGGGAACAAAAACAATCAGCCCCAGCATTTT. The chain has TRBV27 and TRBJ1-5; D is uncertain. Germline V CDR1 and CDR2: MNHEY, SMNVEV (reference sequence). The ends were cut back, 5 bases at V and 3 bases at J, with 17 bases in the middle. The CDR3 has 16 residues.

This sequence joins TRBV11-2 and TRBJ1-1; D uncertain. The CDR3 loop spans 13 amino acids. V lost 0 bases and J 3 bases, leaving 5 bases between the germline ends. CDR1 is SGHAT, CDR2 FQNNGV, per germline. CDR3 region: CASSLEEDTEAFF. The CDR3 DNA reads TGTGCCAGCAGCTTAGAGGAGGACACTGAAGCTTTCTTT.

V gene TRBV5-1 combines with J gene TRBJ1-5; 7 bases agree with TRBD1. V lost 0 bases and J lost 9; bases outside the gene matches: 6. The CDR3 covers 14 residues. CDR1 SGHRS and CDR2 YFSETQ come from the germline V gene. The CDR3 here is CASSLDQGERPQHF. CDR3 bases: TGCGCCAGCAGCTTGGATCAGGGGGAAAGGCCCCAGCATTTT.

V is TRBV4-3 and J is TRBJ2-7; tentatively, D is TRBD1 (6 bases). The CDR3 has 16 amino acids. Germline CDR1 reads LGHNA; CDR2 reads YSLEER. Trimming shortened V by 4 bases and J by 6 bases, and 22 bases separated the two germline ends. The chain's CDR3 is CASSPHRELMLGEQYF. The CDR3 coding sequence is TGCGCCAGCAGCCCACACAGGGAGTTAATGTTGGGCGAGCAGTACTTC.

This clone has more than one count but fewer than ten. The genes are TRBV19 and TRBJ1-2; TRBD1 matches 10 bases. J lost 4 bases, V lost 3 bases, and 8 bases had no gene match. The germline V gene has CDR1 LNHDA and CDR2 SQIVND (reference sequence). The CDR3 covers 16 residues. In nucleotides, the CDR3 is TGTGCCAGTAGTATCACCGGGACAGGGGTCCTCTATGGCTACACCTTC. Protein product: CASSITGTGVLYGYTF. The full variable domain, its missing parts supplied by reference TRBV19 and TRBJ1-2, is DGGITQSPKYLFRKEGQNVTLSCEQNLNHDAMYWYRQDPGQGLRLIYYSQIVNDFQKGDIAEGYSVSREKKESFPLTVTSAQKNPTAFYLCASSITGTGVLYGYTFGSGTRLTVV.

J is TRBJ2-7 and V is TRBV5-1; possible D gene TRBD1, 6 bases. Germline lookup yields CDR1 SGHRS and CDR2 YFSETQ. V lost 4 bases to trimming and J lost 4 bases, with 15 bases between them. CDR3 length: 14 amino acids. The chain's CDR3 is CASSPPGQTYEQYF. CDR3 coding DNA: TGCGCCAGCAGCCCGCCAGGACAGACTTACGAGCAGTACTTC.

The J gene is TRBJ2-3, the V gene TRBV5-1; 8 bases line up with TRBD1. Germline CDR1 is SGHRS and CDR2 is YFSETQ. The CDR3 loop spans 16 amino acids. V trimming: 4 bases; J trimming: 2 bases; junction bases outside the gene matches: 9. CDR3 region: CASSPQAGGVTDTQYF. CDR3 DNA: TGCGCCAGCAGCCCCCAGGCAGGGGGCGTCACAGATACGCAGTATTTT.

The rearrangement uses TRBV19 and TRBJ1-2; 7 positions match TRBD1. CDR3 length: 13 residues. The germline V gene has CDR1 LNHDA and CDR2 SQIVND (reference sequence). Trimming cost V 3 bases and J 4 bases; bases outside gene matches: 2. CDR3 region: CASSIAGGYGYTF. DNA of the CDR3: TGTGCCAGTAGTATTGCAGGGGGCTATGGCTACACCTTC.

The genes are TRBV6-2 or TRBV6-3 and TRBJ1-5; D remains ambiguous. Germline V gene sequence: CDR1 MNHEY, CDR2 SVGEGT. Trimming pared 5 bases from V and 1 base from J, leaving 15 bases between. CDR3 length: 16 residues. The CDR3 loop reads CASSLFFSTSNQPQHF. Written as DNA, the CDR3 is TGTGCCAGCAGTCTATTTTTTAGTACGAGCAATCAGCCCCAGCATTTT.

The genes are TRBV5-4 and TRBJ1-2, with 7 bases fitting TRBD1. In germline, CDR1 is SGHNT, CDR2 YYREEE (reference sequence). The CDR3 covers 14 residues. V shed 4 bases and J 0 bases; nucleotides not matched to a gene: 3. CDR3 in DNA: TGTGCCAGCAGCCCCGGGACAGCTAACTATGGCTACACCTTC. Translating gives CASSPGTANYGYTF.

The V call is TRBV24-1, the J call TRBJ2-1; D gene ambiguous. From germline, CDR1 is KGHDR and CDR2 SFDVKD. The CDR3 spans 14 residues. With 0 bases removed from V and 5 bases from J, the gap between germline ends came to 7 bases. CDR3 protein: CATSDLSLNNEQFF. CDR3 nucleotides: TGTGCCACCAGTGATTTGTCCCTTAACAATGAGCAGTTCTTC.

The chain recombines TRBV29-1 with TRBJ2-1; 7 bases fit TRBD2. V lost 6 bases and J lost 10; bases outside the gene matches: 9. Looked up from germline, CDR1 is SQVTM and CDR2 is ANQGSEA. The CDR3 contains 12 residues. The CDR3 spells CSVGRGEGEQFF. CDR3 DNA sequence: TGCAGCGTGGGTCGAGGGGAGGGAGAGCAGTTCTTC.

The genes are TRBV29-1 and TRBJ1-5, with D possibly being TRBD1 (5 bases). Looked up from germline, CDR1 is SQVTM and CDR2 is ANQGSEA. V dropped 6 bases and J dropped 5 bases, with 14 bases sitting between them. There are 13 residues in the CDR3. The CDR3 reads CSVTGGRDQPQHF. In nucleotides, the CDR3 is TGCAGCGTAACCGGGGGGAGGGATCAGCCCCAGCATTTT.

V usage is TRBV7-9 and J usage is TRBJ1-1; tentatively, D is TRBD1 (5 bases). CDR3 length equals 14 residues. The germline V and J ends were trimmed by 2 bases and 1 base, with 8 bases remaining between them. Germline V CDR1 and CDR2: SEHNR, FQNEAQ (reference sequence). This CDR3 is CASSLLTGNTEAFF. The CDR3, as DNA: TGTGCCAGCAGCTTACTAACAGGGAACACTGAAGCTTTCTTT.

The chain has TRBV19 and TRBJ1-1; possible D gene TRBD1, 6 bases. The CDR3 has 14 residues. Germline CDR1 and CDR2: LNHDA and SQIVND (reference sequence). Trimming stripped 1 base from V and 1 base from J, with 7 bases between. The CDR3 coding sequence is TGTGCCAGTAGTATAGGGACAGAGAACACTGAAGCTTTCTTT. This sequence encodes CASSIGTENTEAFF.

The CDR3: CASSLSPGTVSPLHF. The CDR3, as DNA: TGTGCCAGCAGTTTATCCCCCGGGACAGTCTCACCCCTCCACTTT. The chain is built from TRBV28 and TRBJ1-6; 7 positions match TRBD1. The J segment lost 10 bases and the V segment lost 1 base, leaving 7 bases of the junction unmatched. Germline V lookup: CDR1 MDHEN, CDR2 SYDVKM. The CDR3 has 15 residues.

This clone was seen a few times. The gene calls are TRBV28 and TRBJ1-2; 7 bases are a match to TRBD1. CDR3 length equals 13 residues. Trimming took 2 bases from V and 8 from J; bases not matched to a gene: 5. Germline V gene sequence: CDR1 MDHEN, CDR2 SYDVKM. CDR3 in amino acids: CASSLKGAWGYTF. The CDR3 DNA reads TGTGCCAGCAGTTTAAAGGGGGCTTGGGGCTACACCTTC.

The rearrangement joins TRBV10-3 to TRBJ2-7; 8 nucleotides match TRBD2. V lost 5 bases and J lost 1; bases outside the gene matches: 28. The V gene's germline CDR1 is ENHRY and CDR2 SYGVKD. CDR3 length equals 22 residues. The CDR3 reads CAISPRGVAGRLFNTTSYEQYF. In DNA, the CDR3 is TGTGCCATCAGTCCTCGGGGGGTAGCGGGGAGGCTATTTAACACCACATCCTACGAGCAGTACTTC.